The present entry profiles one T cell receptor (beta chain) with its context. Its antigen remains unknown. Trimming took 3 bases from V and 2 from J, leaving 17 bases between them. The CDR3 totals 16 residues. Germline CDR1 and CDR2: MNHEY and SMNVEV (reference sequence). The donors were members of the validation cohort comprising over a hundred subjects, separate from the roughly 700-subject first cohort. The data derive from a study of cytomegalovirus exposure and HLA in healthy donors. Study-level information: It was reported in a later analysis that the 120 validation repertoires used the same platform as the roughly 640 first-cohort repertoires. Study-level results: TCR clusters originating in the first cohort tended to co-occur in the 110 or so validation repertoires, according to a later analysis.

The protocol was immunoSEQ multiplex PCR, while the TCRdb copy is restricted to in-frame clones and leaves out a portion. Of fewer than 200,000 clones in the sample, around 90% were seen once. The TCR comes from a woman younger than 30 in good health and CMV-seropositive. The genes are TRBV27 and TRBJ2-7, with D perhaps TRBD1 (6 bases). Sequenced: PBMCs. The CDR3 region is CASSLTLTGQTYEQYF. In DNA form, the CDR3 reads TGTGCCAGCAGTTTGACCCTGACAGGTCAAACCTACGAGCAGTACTTC.